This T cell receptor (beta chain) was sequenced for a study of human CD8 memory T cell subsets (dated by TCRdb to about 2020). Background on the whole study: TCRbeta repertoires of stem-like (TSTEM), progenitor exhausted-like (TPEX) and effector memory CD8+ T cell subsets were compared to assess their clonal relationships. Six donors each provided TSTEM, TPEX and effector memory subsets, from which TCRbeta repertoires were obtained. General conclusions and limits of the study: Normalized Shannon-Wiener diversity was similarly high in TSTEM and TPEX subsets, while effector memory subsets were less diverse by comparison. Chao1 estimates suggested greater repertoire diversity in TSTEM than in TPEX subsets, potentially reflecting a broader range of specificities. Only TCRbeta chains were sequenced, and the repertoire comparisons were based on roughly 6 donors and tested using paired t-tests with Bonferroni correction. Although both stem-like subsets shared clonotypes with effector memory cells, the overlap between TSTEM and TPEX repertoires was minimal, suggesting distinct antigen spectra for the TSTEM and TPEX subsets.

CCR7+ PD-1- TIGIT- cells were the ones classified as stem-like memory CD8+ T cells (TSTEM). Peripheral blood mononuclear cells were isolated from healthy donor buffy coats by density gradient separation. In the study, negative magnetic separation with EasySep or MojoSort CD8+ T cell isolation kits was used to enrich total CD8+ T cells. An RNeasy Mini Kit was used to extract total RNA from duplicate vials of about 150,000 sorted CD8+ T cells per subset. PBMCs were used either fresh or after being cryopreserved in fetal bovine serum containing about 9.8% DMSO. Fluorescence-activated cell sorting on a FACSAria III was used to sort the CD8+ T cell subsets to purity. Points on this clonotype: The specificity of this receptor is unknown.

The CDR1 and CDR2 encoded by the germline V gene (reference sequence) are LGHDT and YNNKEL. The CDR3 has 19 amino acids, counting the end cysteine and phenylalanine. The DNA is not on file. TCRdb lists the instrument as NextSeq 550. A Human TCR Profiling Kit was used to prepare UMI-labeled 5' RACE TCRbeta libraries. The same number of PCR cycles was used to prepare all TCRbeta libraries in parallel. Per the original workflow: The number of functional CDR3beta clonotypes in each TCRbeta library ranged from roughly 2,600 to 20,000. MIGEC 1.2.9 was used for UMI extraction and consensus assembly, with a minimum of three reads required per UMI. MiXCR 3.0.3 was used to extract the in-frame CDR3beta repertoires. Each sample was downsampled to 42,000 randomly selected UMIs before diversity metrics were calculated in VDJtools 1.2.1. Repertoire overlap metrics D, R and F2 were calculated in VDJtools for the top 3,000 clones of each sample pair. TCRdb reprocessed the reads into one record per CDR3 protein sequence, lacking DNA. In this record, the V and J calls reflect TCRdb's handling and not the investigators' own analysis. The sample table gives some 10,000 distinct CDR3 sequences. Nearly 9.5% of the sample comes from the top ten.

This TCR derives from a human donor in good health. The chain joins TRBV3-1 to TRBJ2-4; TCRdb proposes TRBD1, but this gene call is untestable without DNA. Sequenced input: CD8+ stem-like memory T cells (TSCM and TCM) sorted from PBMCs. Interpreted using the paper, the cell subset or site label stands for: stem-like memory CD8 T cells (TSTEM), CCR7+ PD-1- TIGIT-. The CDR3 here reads CASSQVAQGAALAKNIQYF.